The 12 T cell receptor beta chains below come from one sample, sequenced in a study of blood T cell repertoires in COVID-19. Sequenced by immunoSEQ multiplex PCR; TCRdb stores in-frame clones only, minus some. The table has 310,000 or so clones, about 85% seen once. The sequencing sample was made of PBMCs or T cells enriched from blood (not recorded which). Every receptor here comes from a woman between 25 and 40 years old who had recovered from COVID-19.

CDR3 sequence reads: CASSSSRIISRGSPGELFF. As DNA, the CDR3 is TGTGCCAGCAGCTCCTCCAGGATTATTTCACGGGGGTCTCCCGGGGAGCTGTTTTTT. J is TRBJ2-2 and V is TRBV7-8; D might be TRBD2 (6 bases). Germline V gives CDR1 SGHVS, CDR2 FQNEAQ. With 4 bases removed from V and 6 bases from J, the gap between germline ends came to 27 bases. This CDR3 is 19 amino acids long.

V gene TRBV3-1 (or the pseudogene TRBV3-2) combines with J gene TRBJ2-5; 9 bases align to TRBD1. Trimming cost V 1 base and J 5 bases; bases outside gene matches: 5. Germline assignment: CDR1 LGHDT and CDR2 YNNKEL (reference sequence). The CDR3 totals 15 residues. As DNA, the CDR3 is TGTGCCAGCAGCCAAGGGAACAGGGGGCATGAGACCCAGTACTTC. Translation gives CASSQGNRGHETQYF.

The chain employs TRBV4-1 and TRBJ1-3; D is ambiguous. The CDR3 length is 16 residues. The V gene's germline CDR1 is MGHRA and CDR2 YSYEKL. Trimming shortened V by 4 bases and J by 0 bases, and 13 bases separated the two germline ends. CDR3 in DNA: TGCGCCAGCAGCCCTCATGGCGGTTACTCTGGAAACACCATATATTTT. It specifies CASSPHGGYSGNTIYF.

This chain links TRBV3-1 (or the pseudogene TRBV3-2) with TRBJ2-7, with 13 bases identical to TRBD2. The J segment lost 4 bases and the V segment lost 2 bases, leaving 5 bases of the junction unmatched. The germline V gene has CDR1 LGHDT and CDR2 YNNKEL (reference sequence). The CDR3 contains 16 residues. CDR3 nucleotide sequence: TGTGCCAGCAGCCAAACTAGCGGGGGGGCCGGGTACGAGCAGTACTTC. Translation gives CASSQTSGGAGYEQYF.

This sequence joins TRBV5-1 and TRBJ1-2; D might be TRBD1 (5 bases). V was clipped by 0 bases and J by 5 bases, with 11 bases between them. The CDR3 sequence is 14 residues long. The germline V gene has CDR1 SGHRS and CDR2 YFSETQ. The CDR3 reads CASSLGEGMYGYTF. The CDR3 DNA reads TGCGCCAGCAGCTTGGGGGAGGGGATGTATGGCTACACCTTC. The whole variable domain, remainder taken from reference TRBV5-1 and TRBJ1-2, is KAGVTQTPRYLIKTRGQQVTLSCSPISGHRSVSWYQQTPGQGLQFLFEYFSETQRNKGNFPGRFSGRQFSNSRSEMNVSTLELGDSALYLCASSLGEGMYGYTFGSGTRLTVV.

The chain uses TRBV10-3 and TRBJ1-2, with no clear D. The germline V gene encodes CDR1 ENHRY and CDR2 SYGVKD. The CDR3 is 13 residues long. The germline V and J ends were trimmed by 3 bases and 2 bases, with 7 bases remaining between them. The CDR3 coding sequence is TGTGCCATCAGTGACAGGCTGAACTATGGCTACACCTTC. Translated: CAISDRLNYGYTF.

This clone was seen a handful of times. This chain joins TRBV30 and TRBJ1-2, with 11 bases fitting TRBD1. The J segment lost 6 bases and the V segment lost 0 bases, leaving 6 bases of the junction unmatched. CDR3 length: 15 residues. Germline V gene sequence: CDR1 GTSNPN, CDR2 SVGIG (reference sequence). Here the CDR3 DNA reads TGTGCCTGGAGTGTATTGGGACAGGGGGATGATGGCTACACCTTC. Translation: CAWSVLGQGDDGYTF.

The chain has TRBV19 and TRBJ2-2; 8 bases match TRBD1. Looked up from germline, CDR1 is LNHDA and CDR2 is SQIVND (reference sequence). There are 16 residues in the CDR3. The V and J ends lost 1 base and 7 bases, in that order; junction bases with no gene match: 8. CDR3 region: CASSIATRGRIGELFF. In nucleotides, the CDR3 is TGTGCCAGTAGTATAGCTACCAGGGGGCGCATCGGGGAGCTGTTTTTT. The variable domain in full, completed from reference TRBV19 and TRBJ2-2, reads DGGITQSPKYLFRKEGQNVTLSCEQNLNHDAMYWYRQDPGQGLRLIYYSQIVNDFQKGDIAEGYSVSREKKESFPLTVTSAQKNPTAFYLCASSIATRGRIGELFFGEGSRLTVL.

V usage is TRBV4-1 and J usage is TRBJ1-4, with TRBD1 as a possible D gene (5 bases). V was shortened by 0 bases and J by 4 bases, with 12 bases between the two germline ends. The CDR3 is 16 amino acids. Germline assignment: CDR1 MGHRA and CDR2 YSYEKL. CDR3 in DNA: TGCGCCAGCAGCCAAGATCAGGGCGGCATTAATGAAAAACTGTTTTTT. Translation gives CASSQDQGGINEKLFF.

This chain connects TRBV5-5 to TRBJ1-2, with 7 bases matching TRBD1. Per germline, CDR1 SGHKS and CDR2 YYEKEE (reference sequence). After removal of 0 bases from V and 2 bases from J, the junction contained 1 base not matched to a gene. The CDR3 spans 14 residues. CDR3 sequence: CASSLAGQNYGYTF. CDR3 bases: TGTGCCAGCAGCTTGGCGGGACAGAACTATGGCTACACCTTC.

The rearrangement uses TRBV9 and TRBJ2-5; 11 bases are shared with TRBD2. This CDR3 is 15 amino acids long. The trim removed 4 bases at V and 1 base at J, leaving 3 bases unmatched. From germline, CDR1 is SGDLS and CDR2 YYNGEE. CDR3 protein: CASSRTSGGQETQYF. CDR3 in DNA: TGTGCCAGCAGCCGAACTAGCGGGGGCCAAGAGACCCAGTACTTC.

The chain carries TRBV7-3 and TRBJ1-2; unclear D gene. The CDR3 consists of 12 residues. The V end was cut by 5 bases, the J end by 4 bases, with 8 bases between. Germline loops: CDR1 SGHTA, CDR2 FQGTGA. CDR3 sequence reads: CASSPRLYGYTF. In DNA form, the CDR3 reads TGTGCCAGCAGCCCGCGGCTCTATGGCTACACCTTC.